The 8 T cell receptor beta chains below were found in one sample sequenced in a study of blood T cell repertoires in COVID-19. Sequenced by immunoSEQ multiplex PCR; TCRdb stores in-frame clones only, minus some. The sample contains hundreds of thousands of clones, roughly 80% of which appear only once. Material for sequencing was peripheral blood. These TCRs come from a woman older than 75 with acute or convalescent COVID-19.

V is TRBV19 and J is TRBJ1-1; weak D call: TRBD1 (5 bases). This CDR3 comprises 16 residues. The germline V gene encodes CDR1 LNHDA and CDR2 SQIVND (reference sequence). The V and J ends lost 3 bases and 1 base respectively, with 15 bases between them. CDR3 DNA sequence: TGTGCCAGTAGTATCTCGACAGCTGGGAAGAACACTGAAGCTTTCTTT. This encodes CASSISTAGKNTEAFF. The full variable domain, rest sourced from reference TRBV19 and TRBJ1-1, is DGGITQSPKYLFRKEGQNVTLSCEQNLNHDAMYWYRQDPGQGLRLIYYSQIVNDFQKGDIAEGYSVSREKKESFPLTVTSAQKNPTAFYLCASSISTAGKNTEAFFGQGTRLTVV.

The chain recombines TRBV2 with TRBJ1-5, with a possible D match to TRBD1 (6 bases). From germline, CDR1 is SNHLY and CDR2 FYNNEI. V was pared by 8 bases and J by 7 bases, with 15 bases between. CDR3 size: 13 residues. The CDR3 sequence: CASRPGVQQPQHF. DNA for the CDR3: TGTGCCAGCCGGCCAGGGGTCCAACAGCCCCAGCATTTT.

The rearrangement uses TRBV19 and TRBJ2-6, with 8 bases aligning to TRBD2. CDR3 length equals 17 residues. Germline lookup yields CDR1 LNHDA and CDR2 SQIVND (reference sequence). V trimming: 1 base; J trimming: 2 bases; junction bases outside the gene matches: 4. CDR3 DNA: TGTGCCAGTAGTATAGTGGGACTAGGGACTGGGGCCAACGTCCTGACTTTC. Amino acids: CASSIVGLGTGANVLTF.

CDR3 nucleotide sequence: TGTGCCAGCAGTTACATCTTCGGGGGGCTGGGAAATTCACCCCTCCACTTT. This translates into CASSYIFGGLGNSPLHF. The chain uses TRBV27 and TRBJ1-6, with D possibly TRBD1 on 6 matching bases. Germline CDR1 and CDR2: MNHEY and SMNVEV (reference sequence). V shed 4 bases and J shed 7 bases, with 20 bases lying between them. The CDR3 covers 17 residues.

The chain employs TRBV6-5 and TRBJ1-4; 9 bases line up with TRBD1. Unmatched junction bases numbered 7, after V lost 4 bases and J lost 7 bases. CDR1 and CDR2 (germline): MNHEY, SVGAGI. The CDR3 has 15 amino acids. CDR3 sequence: CASSSLGQGTEKLFF. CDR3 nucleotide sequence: TGTGCCAGCAGTTCCTTGGGACAGGGAACTGAAAAACTGTTTTTT.

The CDR3 region is CASSEYESSYEQYF. In DNA, the CDR3 is TGTGCCAGCAGTGAATATGAGAGCTCCTACGAGCAGTACTTC. The J gene is TRBJ2-7, the V gene TRBV25-1; D gene uncertain. Germline V gene data show CDR1 as MGHDK and CDR2 as SYGVNS. CDR3 length: 14 residues. The germline V and J ends were trimmed by 0 bases and 0 bases, with 6 bases remaining between them.

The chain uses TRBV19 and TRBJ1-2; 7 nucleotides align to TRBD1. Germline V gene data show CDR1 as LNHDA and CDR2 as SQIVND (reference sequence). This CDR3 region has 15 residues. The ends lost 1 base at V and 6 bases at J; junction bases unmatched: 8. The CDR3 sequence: CASSIAQGQINGYTF. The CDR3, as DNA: TGTGCCAGTAGTATAGCCCAGGGACAGATCAATGGCTACACCTTC.

CDR3 nucleotides: TGTGCTAGTGGTTTGGTTGGCAACACTGAAGCTTTCTTT. Translating gives CASGLVGNTEAFF. The gene calls are TRBV12-5 and TRBJ1-1; D gene unclear. Germline assignment: CDR1 LGHNT and CDR2 FRNRAP. The V end was cut by 0 bases, the J end by 2 bases, with 4 bases between. The CDR3 spans 13 residues.